This T cell receptor (beta chain) was retrieved from a study of T cell repertoires in cytomegalovirus infection. Study summary: Evidence of both CMV infection and a matching HLA type came from public TCR beta signatures. Regarding the study as a whole: Summed frequency of shared TCR beta families picked out CMV carriers who also had the relevant HLA. Dominating the ex vivo response were HLA-C-restricted CMV-specific TCR beta clonotypes.

TCRdb processed the reads anew with MiXCR; each CDR3 protein has one entry. The table has around 170,000 distinct CDR3 sequences, around 14% seen once. The CDR3 covers 11 residues. V was trimmed by 6 bases and J by 6 bases, leaving 7 bases between them. Germline V gene sequence: CDR1 MDHEN, CDR2 SYDVKM. This clonotype has a handful of counts. Its cognate antigen is unknown. The specimen was PBMCs. This sequence was found in a human donor in good health (CMV status not recorded). Some clones in this sample may be carry-over from other donors' samples. The chain carries TRBV28 and TRBJ2-3; D call uncertain. The CDR3: CASRLDDTQYF. The CDR3 coding sequence is TGTGCCAGCAGGTTGGACGATACGCAGTATTTT.